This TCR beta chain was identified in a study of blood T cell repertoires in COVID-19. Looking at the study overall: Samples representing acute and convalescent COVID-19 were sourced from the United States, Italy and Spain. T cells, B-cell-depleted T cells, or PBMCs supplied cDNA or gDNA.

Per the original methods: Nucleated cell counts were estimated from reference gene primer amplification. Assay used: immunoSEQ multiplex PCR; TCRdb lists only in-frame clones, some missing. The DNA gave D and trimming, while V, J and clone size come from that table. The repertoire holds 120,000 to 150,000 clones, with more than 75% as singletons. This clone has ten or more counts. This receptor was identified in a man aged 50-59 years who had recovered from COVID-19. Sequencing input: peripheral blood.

The CDR3 region has the DNA TGTGCCTGGAGTTATCCGAGTAAGATTCGAAATTCACCCCTCCACTTT. Translation: CAWSYPSKIRNSPLHF. This sequence joins TRBV30 and TRBJ1-6, with D unresolved. Looked up from germline, CDR1 is GTSNPN and CDR2 is SVGIG (reference sequence). The CDR3 consists of 16 residues. V lost 2 bases and J 7 bases, leaving 18 bases between the germline ends.